Below, 14 T cell receptor beta chains from the same sample are listed, as sequenced in a study of blood T cells in healthy people across ages. It was with a sample-barcoded 5' primer and a J-beta primer mix that a second PCR of roughly 7 to 12 cycles was run. TCRdb itself ran the 5' RACE reads through MiXCR, one entry per CDR3 protein. Of about 1.7 million distinct CDR3 sequences in the sample, 28% are singletons; the top ten hold 7.7%. Source material: blood. Every receptor here comes from a woman aged 25 to 39 in good health.

Worth noting for this clonotype: An end of the junction differs from the germline gene, which may be a read error. The chain carries TRBV2 and TRBJ1-6, with TRBD1 identical over 10 bases. Germline values: CDR1 SNHLY, CDR2 FYNNEI. The length of the CDR3 is 15 residues. The CDR3 coding sequence is TGTGCCGGCAGGGAGACAGGGGGCTCTAATTCACCCCTCCACTTT. The encoded protein is CAGRETGGSNSPLHF.

This sequence joins TRBV20-1 and TRBJ2-7; 11 bases align to TRBD2. The germline V gene encodes CDR1 DFQATT and CDR2 SNEGSKA (reference sequence). There are 14 residues in the CDR3. J gave up 5 bases and V 5 bases, and 8 bases lay outside the gene matches. CDR3 protein: CSASTSGNSHEQYF. CDR3 sequence (DNA): TGCAGTGCTTCGACTAGCGGGAATTCCCACGAGCAGTACTTC.

The rearrangement uses TRBV5-5 and TRBJ1-2, with 10 bases matching TRBD1. J lost 8 bases, V lost 4 bases, and 14 bases had no gene match. The V gene's germline CDR1 is SGHKS and CDR2 YYEKEE (reference sequence). The CDR3 covers 16 residues. The CDR3 spells CASSVTGQGVYRGYTF. In DNA, the CDR3 is TGTGCCAGCAGCGTCACCGGACAGGGGGTTTACCGCGGCTACACCTTC.

On this clonotype: A read error may explain this, as a much larger clone is one base away. The rearrangement uses TRBV10-3 and TRBJ2-7; 10 positions agree with TRBD2. The CDR3 totals 16 residues. The V gene's germline CDR1 is ENHRY and CDR2 SYGVKD. The chain's CDR3 is CAISALRSGRVYGQYF. As DNA, the CDR3 is TGTGCCATCAGTGCCCTGAGGAGCGGGAGGGTCTACGGGCAGTACTTC.

Only a few counts were recorded for this clonotype. The germline gene is not matched at one end of the junction; a read error may be the cause. V and J are TRBV5-1 and TRBJ1-1; no reliable D call. The CDR3 extends over 16 amino acids. Germline CDR1 SGHRS, CDR2 YFSETQ. This CDR3 is CACSLYTGRMNTEAFF. The CDR3 DNA sequence: TGCGCCTGCAGCTTATATACTGGAAGGATGAACACTGAAGCTTTCTTT.

This clonotype was observed a handful of times. The J gene is TRBJ2-1, the V gene TRBV14; D not resolved. V lost 0 bases and J 3 bases, leaving 12 bases between the germline ends. Germline CDR1 is SGHDN and CDR2 is FVKESK. The CDR3 extends over 16 amino acids. CDR3 nucleotide sequence: TGTGCCAGCAGCCAAGATTTTTCGGGCGACTACAATGAGCAGTTCTTC. Amino acids: CASSQDFSGDYNEQFF.

This clonotype has just a few counts. The chain uses TRBV15 and TRBJ1-5, with D possibly TRBD1 on 5 matching bases. From germline, CDR1 is LNHNV and CDR2 YYDKDF (reference sequence). The CDR3 sequence is 14 residues long. Trimming took 0 bases from V and 9 from J, leaving 12 bases between them. CDR3 protein: CATSRDHGQGPQHF. Written as DNA, the CDR3 is TGTGCCACCAGCAGAGATCACGGCCAGGGGCCCCAGCATTTT.

The rearrangement links TRBV7-9 to TRBJ2-3; D possibly matches TRBD1 or TRBD2 (6 bases each). Per germline, CDR1 SEHNR and CDR2 FQNEAQ (reference sequence). This CDR3 contains 16 residues. V lost 8 bases, J lost 1 base, and 19 bases lay in between. CDR3 nucleotide sequence: TGTGCCAGCTCTAATAGCGGCCCAGGGGGCACAGATACGCAGTATTTT. As protein: CASSNSGPGGTDTQYF.

The gene calls are TRBV19 and TRBJ2-2; D possibly corresponds to TRBD2 (6 bases). The CDR3 loop spans 16 amino acids. The V gene lost 1 base and the J gene lost 5 bases, with 14 bases spanning the gap. CDR1 is LNHDA and CDR2 is SQIVND in the germline V gene (reference sequence). CDR3 sequence: CASSIAGVYRTGELFF. The CDR3 nucleotides are TGTGCCAGTAGTATAGCGGGAGTGTATAGGACCGGGGAGCTGTTTTTT.

This clonotype was seen a handful of times. V is TRBV4-1 and J is TRBJ2-6, with D perhaps TRBD2 (7 bases). The germline gives CDR1 MGHRA, CDR2 YSYEKL. Trimming took off 4 bases at V and 2 bases at J, with 15 bases between the two ends. The CDR3 consists of 17 residues. The CDR3 loop is CASSPGRGAPGANVLTF. The CDR3 region has the DNA TGCGCCAGCAGCCCGGGACGGGGGGCGCCTGGGGCCAACGTCCTGACTTTC.

The chain recombines TRBV7-2 with TRBJ2-3; perhaps TRBD2 as D (6 bases). From germline, CDR1 is SGHTA and CDR2 FQGNSA. Trimming shortened V by 11 bases and J by 2 bases, and 14 bases separated the two germline ends. This CDR3 region has 13 residues. The CDR3 reads CAAKWGVTDTQYF. As DNA, the CDR3 is TGTGCCGCCAAGTGGGGGGTCACAGATACGCAGTATTTT.

As regards this clonotype: This may come from a read error, since a much larger clone is one base off. The chain links TRBV6-2 or TRBV6-3 to TRBJ2-7; D unclear. There are 14 residues in the CDR3. The V gene lost 2 bases and the J gene lost 12 bases, with 20 bases spanning the gap. Germline CDR1 MNHEY, CDR2 SVGEGT. The CDR3 nucleotides read TGTGCCAGCAGTTACCTCCGGTTTCAAGAGACCCTGTACTTC. Translated, it gives CASSYLRFQETLYF.

The CDR3 nucleotides read TGTGCCAGTAGTCCCCGGACAGGGGGGCTCTACAATGAGCAGTTCTTC. Translation: CASSPRTGGLYNEQFF. This chain joins TRBV19 and TRBJ2-1; 10 bases match TRBD1. This CDR3 has 16 residues. V lost 5 bases and J lost 3; bases outside the gene matches: 7. Per the germline V gene, CDR1 is LNHDA and CDR2 is SQIVND (reference sequence).

This chain joins TRBV5-5 and TRBJ2-1; D is ambiguous. Trimming removed 4 bases at V and 13 bases at J, with 15 bases between. CDR3 length: 12 residues. The germline CDR1 and CDR2 sequences are SGHKS and YYEKEE (reference sequence). CDR3 sequence: CASSKTNYFQFF. The CDR3 DNA follows: TGTGCCAGCAGCAAAACTAACTACTTCCAGTTCTTC.